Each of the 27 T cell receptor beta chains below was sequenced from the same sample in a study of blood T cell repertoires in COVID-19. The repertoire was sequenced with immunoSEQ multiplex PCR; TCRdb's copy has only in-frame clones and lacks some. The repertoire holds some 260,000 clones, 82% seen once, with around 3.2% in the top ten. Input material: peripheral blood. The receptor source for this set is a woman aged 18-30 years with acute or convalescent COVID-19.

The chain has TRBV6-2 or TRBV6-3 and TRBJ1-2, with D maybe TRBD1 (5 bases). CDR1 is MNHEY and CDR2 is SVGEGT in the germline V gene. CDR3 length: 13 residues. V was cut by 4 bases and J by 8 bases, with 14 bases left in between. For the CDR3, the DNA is TGTGCCAGCAGTTTGGGGCCCGGTGACGGCTACACCTTC. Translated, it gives CASSLGPGDGYTF.

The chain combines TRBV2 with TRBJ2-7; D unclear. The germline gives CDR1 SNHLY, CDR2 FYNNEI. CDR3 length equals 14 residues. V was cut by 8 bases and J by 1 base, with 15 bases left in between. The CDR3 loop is CASPPTAESYEQYF. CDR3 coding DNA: TGTGCCAGCCCCCCAACGGCGGAATCCTACGAGCAGTACTTC.

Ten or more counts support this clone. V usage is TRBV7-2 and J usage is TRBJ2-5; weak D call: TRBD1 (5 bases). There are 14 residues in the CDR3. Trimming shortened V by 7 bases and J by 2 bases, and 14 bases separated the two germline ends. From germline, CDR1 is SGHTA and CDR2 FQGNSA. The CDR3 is CASTYSGSQETQYF. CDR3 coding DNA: TGTGCCAGCACCTACTCAGGGTCTCAAGAGACCCAGTACTTC.

For the CDR3, the DNA is TGTGCTAGTGGCCCACGCCTGGGTAGCGGGAGGGTGGAGCGGCAGTTCTTC. It specifies CASGPRLGSGRVERQFF. The chain links TRBV12-5 to TRBJ2-1; 11 positions match TRBD2. Germline V gene sequence: CDR1 LGHNT, CDR2 FRNRAP. J lost 12 bases, V lost 6 bases, and 19 bases had no gene match. This CDR3 has 17 residues.

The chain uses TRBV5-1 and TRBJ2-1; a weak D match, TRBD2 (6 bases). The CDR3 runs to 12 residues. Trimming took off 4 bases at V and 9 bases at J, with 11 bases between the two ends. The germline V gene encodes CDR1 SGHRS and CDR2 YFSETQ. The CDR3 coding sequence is TGCGCCAGCAGCCCTCGGGGACTTGAGCAGTTCTTC. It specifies CASSPRGLEQFF. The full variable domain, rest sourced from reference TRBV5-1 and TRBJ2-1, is KAGVTQTPRYLIKTRGQQVTLSCSPISGHRSVSWYQQTPGQGLQFLFEYFSETQRNKGNFPGRFSGRQFSNSRSEMNVSTLELGDSALYLCASSPRGLEQFFGPGTRLTVL.

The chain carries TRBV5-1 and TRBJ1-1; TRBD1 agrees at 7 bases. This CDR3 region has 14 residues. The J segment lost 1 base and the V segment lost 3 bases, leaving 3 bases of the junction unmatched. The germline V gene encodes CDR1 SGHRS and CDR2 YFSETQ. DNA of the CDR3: TGCGCCAGCAGCTCACAGGGGACGAACACTGAAGCTTTCTTT. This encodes CASSSQGTNTEAFF.

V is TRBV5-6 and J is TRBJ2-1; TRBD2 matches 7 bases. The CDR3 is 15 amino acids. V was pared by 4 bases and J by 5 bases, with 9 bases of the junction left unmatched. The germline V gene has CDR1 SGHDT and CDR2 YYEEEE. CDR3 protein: CASSETGTTDNEQFF. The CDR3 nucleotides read TGTGCCAGCAGCGAGACCGGGACTACTGACAATGAGCAGTTCTTC.

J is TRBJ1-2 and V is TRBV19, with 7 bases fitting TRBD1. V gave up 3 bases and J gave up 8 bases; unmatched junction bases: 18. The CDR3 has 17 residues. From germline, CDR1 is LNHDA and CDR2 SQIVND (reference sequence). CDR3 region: CASSILSGTAKLGGYTF. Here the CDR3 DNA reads TGTGCCAGTAGTATCTTGTCCGGGACAGCTAAACTCGGAGGCTACACCTTC.

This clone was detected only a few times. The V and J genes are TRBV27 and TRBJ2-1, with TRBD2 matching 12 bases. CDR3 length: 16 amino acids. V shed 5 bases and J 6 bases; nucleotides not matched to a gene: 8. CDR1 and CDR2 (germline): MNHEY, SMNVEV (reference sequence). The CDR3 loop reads CASSPYSGLAGNEQFF. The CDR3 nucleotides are TGTGCCAGCAGTCCCTATTCGGGACTAGCGGGCAATGAGCAGTTCTTC.

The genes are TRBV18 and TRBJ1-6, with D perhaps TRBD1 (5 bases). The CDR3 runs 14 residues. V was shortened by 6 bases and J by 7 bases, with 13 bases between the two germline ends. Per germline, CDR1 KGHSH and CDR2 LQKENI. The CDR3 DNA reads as TGTGCCAGCTCTCGAGACAGCCAAAATTCACCCCTCCACTTT. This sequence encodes CASSRDSQNSPLHF.

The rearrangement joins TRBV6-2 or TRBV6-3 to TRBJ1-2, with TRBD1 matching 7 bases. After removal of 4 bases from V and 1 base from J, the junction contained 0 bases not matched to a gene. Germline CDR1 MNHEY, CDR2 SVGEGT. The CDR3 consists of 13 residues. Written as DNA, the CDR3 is TGTGCCAGCAGTTGGGACAGTAACTATGGCTACACCTTC. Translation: CASSWDSNYGYTF.

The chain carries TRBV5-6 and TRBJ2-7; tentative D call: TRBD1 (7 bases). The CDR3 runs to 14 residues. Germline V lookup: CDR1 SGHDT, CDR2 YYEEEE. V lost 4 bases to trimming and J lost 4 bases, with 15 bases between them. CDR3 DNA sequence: TGTGCCAGCAGCACCAGGGGGGATCGGTACGAGCAGTACTTC. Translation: CASSTRGDRYEQYF.

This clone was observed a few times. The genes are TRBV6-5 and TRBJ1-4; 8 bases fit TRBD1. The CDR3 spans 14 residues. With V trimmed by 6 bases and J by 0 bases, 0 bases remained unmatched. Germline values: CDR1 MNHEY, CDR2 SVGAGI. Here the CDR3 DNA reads TGTGCCAGCAGACAGGGGGCAACTAATGAAAAACTGTTTTTT. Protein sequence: CASRQGATNEKLFF.

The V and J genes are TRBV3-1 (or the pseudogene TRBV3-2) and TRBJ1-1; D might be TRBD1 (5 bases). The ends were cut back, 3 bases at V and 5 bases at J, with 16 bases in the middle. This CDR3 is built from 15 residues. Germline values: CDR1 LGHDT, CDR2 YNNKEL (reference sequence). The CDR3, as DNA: TGTGCCAGCAGCCACTGGGGCGACAGTAATACTGAAGCTTTCTTT. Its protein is CASSHWGDSNTEAFF.

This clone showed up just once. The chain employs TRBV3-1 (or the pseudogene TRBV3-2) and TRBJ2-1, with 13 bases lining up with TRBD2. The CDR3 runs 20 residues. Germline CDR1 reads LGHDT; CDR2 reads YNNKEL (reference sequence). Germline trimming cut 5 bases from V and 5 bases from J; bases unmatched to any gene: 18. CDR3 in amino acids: CASSVRTSGSFVNLNNEQFF. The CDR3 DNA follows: TGTGCCAGCAGCGTGAGGACTAGCGGGAGTTTCGTAAATCTAAACAATGAGCAGTTCTTC.

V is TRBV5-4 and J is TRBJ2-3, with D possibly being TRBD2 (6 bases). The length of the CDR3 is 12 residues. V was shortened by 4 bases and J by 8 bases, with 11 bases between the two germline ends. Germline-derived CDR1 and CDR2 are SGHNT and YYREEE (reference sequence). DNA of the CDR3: TGTGCCAGCAGCCCGGACTACGGTACGCAGTATTTT. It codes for CASSPDYGTQYF.

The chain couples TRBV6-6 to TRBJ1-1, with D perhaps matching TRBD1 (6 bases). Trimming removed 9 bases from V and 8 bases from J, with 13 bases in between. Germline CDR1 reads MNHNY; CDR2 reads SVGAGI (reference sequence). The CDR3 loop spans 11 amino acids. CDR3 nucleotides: TGTGCCAGTCACCGGGACAAGGAAGCTTTCTTT. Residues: CASHRDKEAFF.

The DNA of the CDR3 is TGTGCCAGCAGCTTACGGGGACAGGGGAGGTCACCCCTCCACTTT. Protein sequence: CASSLRGQGRSPLHF. The V and J genes are TRBV7-3 and TRBJ1-6; 10 nucleotides line up with TRBD1. V lost 2 bases to trimming and J lost 10 bases; unmatched junction nucleotides: 5. Germline V CDR1 and CDR2: SGHTA, FQGTGA. The CDR3 runs 15 residues.

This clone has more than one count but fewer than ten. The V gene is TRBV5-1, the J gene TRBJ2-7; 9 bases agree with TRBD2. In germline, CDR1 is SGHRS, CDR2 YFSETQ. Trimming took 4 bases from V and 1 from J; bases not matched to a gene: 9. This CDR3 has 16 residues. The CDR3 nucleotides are TGCGCCAGCAGCGAAAGCCTAGCGGGACTTTCCTACGAGCAGTACTTC. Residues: CASSESLAGLSYEQYF.

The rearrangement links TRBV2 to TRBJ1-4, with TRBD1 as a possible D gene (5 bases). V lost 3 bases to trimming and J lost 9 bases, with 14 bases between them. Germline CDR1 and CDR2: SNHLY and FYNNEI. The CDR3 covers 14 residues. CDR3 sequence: CASSDLTEMKKLFF. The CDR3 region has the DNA TGTGCCAGCAGTGACCTGACAGAGATGAAAAAACTGTTTTTT.

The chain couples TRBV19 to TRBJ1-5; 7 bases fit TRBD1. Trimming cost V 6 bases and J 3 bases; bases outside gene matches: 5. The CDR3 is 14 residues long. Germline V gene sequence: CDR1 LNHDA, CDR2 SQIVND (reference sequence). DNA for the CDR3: TGTGCCAGTAGAATCGACAGGGCCAATCAGCCCCAGCATTTT. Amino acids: CASRIDRANQPQHF.

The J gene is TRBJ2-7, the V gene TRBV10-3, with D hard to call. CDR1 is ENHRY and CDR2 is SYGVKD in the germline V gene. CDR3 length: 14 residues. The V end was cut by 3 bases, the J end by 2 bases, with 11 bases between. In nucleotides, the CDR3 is TGTGCCATCAGTGAACACCTTAACCCCTACGAGCAGTACTTC. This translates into CAISEHLNPYEQYF.

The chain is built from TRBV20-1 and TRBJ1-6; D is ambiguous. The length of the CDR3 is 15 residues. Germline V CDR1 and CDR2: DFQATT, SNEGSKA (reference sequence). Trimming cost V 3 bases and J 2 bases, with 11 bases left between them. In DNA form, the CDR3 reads TGCAGTGCTAGTCGCGGGCCGACCTATAATTCACCCCTCCACTTT. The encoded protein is CSASRGPTYNSPLHF.

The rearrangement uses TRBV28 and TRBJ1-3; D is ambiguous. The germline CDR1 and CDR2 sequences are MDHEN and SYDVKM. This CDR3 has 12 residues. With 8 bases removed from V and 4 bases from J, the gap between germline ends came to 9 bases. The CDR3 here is CASCKTGNTIYF. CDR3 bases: TGTGCCAGCTGTAAGACAGGAAACACCATATATTTT.

The CDR3 DNA sequence: TGTGCCATCAGCAGGGGGCCGCCGGTTGAAGCTTTCTTT. Translating gives CAISRGPPVEAFF. The chain combines TRBV10-3 with TRBJ1-1; TRBD1 matches at 8 bases. The CDR3 spans 13 residues. Germline CDR1 ENHRY, CDR2 SYGVKD. V lost 6 bases to trimming and J lost 7 bases; unmatched junction nucleotides: 7.

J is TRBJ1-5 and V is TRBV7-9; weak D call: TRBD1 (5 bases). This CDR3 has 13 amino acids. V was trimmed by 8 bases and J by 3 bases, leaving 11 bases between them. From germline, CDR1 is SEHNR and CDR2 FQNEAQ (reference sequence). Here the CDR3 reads CASCFGHNQPQHF. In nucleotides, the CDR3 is TGTGCCAGCTGTTTCGGACACAATCAGCCCCAGCATTTT.

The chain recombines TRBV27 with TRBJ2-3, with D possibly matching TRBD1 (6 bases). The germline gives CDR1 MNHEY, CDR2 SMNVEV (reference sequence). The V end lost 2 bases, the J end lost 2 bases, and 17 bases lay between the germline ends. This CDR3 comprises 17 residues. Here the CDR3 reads CASSLLPGRGLTDTQYF. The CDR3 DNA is TGTGCCAGCAGTTTACTCCCCGGCAGGGGTCTCACAGATACGCAGTATTTT.